Each of the 25 T cell receptor beta chains below was sequenced from the same sample in a study of CD8+ T cells in alopecia areata listed by TCRdb under 2018. The time point label, read with the paper, signifies: baseline before oral tofacitinib. Receptor amplification or capture employed the immunoSEQ multiplex PCR assay. RNA was extracted from all samples and reverse transcribed into cDNA as template for TCR sequencing. Held by TCRdb, this immuneACCESS table contains in-frame sequences only and omits some clones. Under half of the omission traces to an unresolved V gene where checked; the cause of the rest is unknown. The sample data list about 180,000 clones, and less than 80% of these were observed just once. The ten largest clones capture more than 9.5% of the sample. Sample: CD8+ T cells sorted from blood, taken at week 0. The receptors here all came from a human donor with alopecia areata.

V and J are TRBV2 and TRBJ2-7, with D hard to call. The CDR3 contains 13 residues. Trimming shortened V by 3 bases and J by 4 bases, and 10 bases separated the two germline ends. Germline lookup yields CDR1 SNHLY and CDR2 FYNNEI. The CDR3 bases are TGTGCCAGCAGTGATGAACTGGCGTACGAGCAGTACTTC. Amino acids: CASSDELAYEQYF.

The CDR3 sequence: CASSQGPSGVADTQYF. DNA of the CDR3: TGCGCCAGCAGCCAAGGACCTAGCGGGGTGGCAGATACGCAGTATTTT. This chain connects TRBV4-1 to TRBJ2-3, with 9 bases aligning to TRBD2. Losses at the gene ends were 1 base for V and 4 bases for J; bases not matched to a gene: 6. CDR3 length: 16 amino acids. CDR1 MGHRA and CDR2 YSYEKL come from the germline V gene.

CDR3 region: CSADREGEYGYTF. In DNA, the CDR3 is TGCAGCGCGGACAGGGAGGGAGAGTATGGCTACACCTTC. The chain has TRBV29-1 and TRBJ1-2; 8 bases map to TRBD1. The CDR3 has 13 amino acids. J lost 5 bases, V lost 7 bases, and 9 bases had no gene match. Looked up from germline, CDR1 is SQVTM and CDR2 is ANQGSEA.

The chain employs TRBV4-1 and TRBJ2-7; no definite D call. CDR3 length: 15 residues. Germline V lookup: CDR1 MGHRA, CDR2 YSYEKL. The V and J ends lost 0 bases and 3 bases respectively, with 12 bases between them. CDR3 loop: CASSQDWVGGYEQYF. CDR3 in DNA: TGCGCCAGCAGCCAAGATTGGGTTGGTGGCTACGAGCAGTACTTC.

The J gene is TRBJ1-2, the V gene TRBV19; 7 nucleotides line up with TRBD1. In germline, CDR1 is LNHDA, CDR2 SQIVND (reference sequence). The CDR3 has 15 residues. V lost 5 bases and J lost 0; bases outside the gene matches: 6. The CDR3 DNA reads TGTGCCAGTAGTGCCGGACAGGACCCTAACTATGGCTACACCTTC. Amino acids: CASSAGQDPNYGYTF.

This clone has more than one count but fewer than ten. The chain couples TRBV4-1 to TRBJ2-1, with 9 positions matching TRBD2. Per the germline V gene, CDR1 is MGHRA and CDR2 is YSYEKL. V was pared by 5 bases and J by 8 bases, with 16 bases of the junction left unmatched. The CDR3 runs to 17 residues. CDR3 loop: CASSDELTGTSNYEQFF. In DNA form, the CDR3 reads TGCGCCAGCAGCGACGAACTTACAGGGACTAGCAACTATGAGCAGTTCTTC.

This clone was detected a few times. The chain is built from TRBV13 and TRBJ1-5, with a possible D match to TRBD1 (5 bases). This CDR3 has 13 residues. V lost 5 bases and J lost 6, with 11 bases in between. The germline gives CDR1 PRHDT, CDR2 FYEKMQ (reference sequence). CDR3 residues: CASSPPGLQPQHF. The CDR3 DNA is TGTGCCAGCAGCCCCCCGGGGCTTCAGCCCCAGCATTTT. The full variable domain, rest sourced from reference TRBV13 and TRBJ1-5, is AAGVIQSPRHLIKEKRETATLKCYPIPRHDTVYWYQQGPGQDPQFLISFYEKMQSDKGSIPDRFSAQQFSDYHSELNMSSLELGDSALYFCASSPPGLQPQHFGDGTRLSIL.

This clone turned up a few times. This chain connects TRBV4-1 to TRBJ1-1, with D possibly TRBD1 on 5 matching bases. V lost 4 bases to trimming and J lost 3 bases, with 12 bases between them. The CDR3 length is 14 residues. Germline values: CDR1 MGHRA, CDR2 YSYEKL. CDR3 sequence (DNA): TGCGCCAGCAGCCTAGTTGGGGACCACACTGAAGCTTTCTTT. Its protein is CASSLVGDHTEAFF.

The V gene is TRBV5-1, the J gene TRBJ2-1, with 7 bases that match TRBD2. The germline gives CDR1 SGHRS, CDR2 YFSETQ. The V segment lost 4 bases and the J segment 8 bases; nucleotides outside the gene matches: 9. The CDR3 consists of 14 residues. The CDR3 reads CASSGGLEADEQFF. The CDR3, as DNA: TGCGCCAGCAGCGGCGGACTAGAAGCAGATGAGCAGTTCTTC.

The chain employs TRBV5-6 and TRBJ1-6; TRBD1 is a possible D gene (6 bases). The CDR3 runs to 14 residues. V shed 2 bases and J shed 9 bases, with 12 bases lying between them. The germline V gene encodes CDR1 SGHDT and CDR2 YYEEEE. CDR3 amino acids: CASSLGGNVSPLHF. CDR3 DNA sequence: TGTGCCAGCAGCTTAGGGGGGAACGTTTCACCCCTCCACTTT.

V usage is TRBV29-1 and J usage is TRBJ2-7; TRBD1 might be the D (6 bases). The germline V gene has CDR1 SQVTM and CDR2 ANQGSEA. The length of the CDR3 is 12 residues. V was clipped by 6 bases and J by 3 bases, with 12 bases between them. The CDR3 loop is CSVAWGHYEQYF. CDR3 sequence (DNA): TGCAGCGTAGCGTGGGGGCACTACGAGCAGTACTTC.

The chain combines TRBV14 with TRBJ2-3, with a possible D match to TRBD2 (6 bases). Germline loops: CDR1 SGHDN, CDR2 FVKESK. The CDR3 length is 12 residues. V dropped 4 bases and J dropped 5 bases, with 7 bases sitting between them. The CDR3: CASSRRGDTQYF. CDR3 DNA sequence: TGTGCCAGCAGCCGGCGGGGAGATACGCAGTATTTT.

This chain uses TRBV9 with TRBJ2-5; D not certain. The CDR3 covers 16 residues. V shed 4 bases and J shed 4 bases, with 20 bases lying between them. Germline V CDR1 and CDR2: SGDLS, YYNGEE. The CDR3, as DNA: TGTGCCAGCAGCCCCCTCGGGCTGCGCCGCGGAGAGACCCAGTACTTC. It yields the protein CASSPLGLRRGETQYF.

CDR3 amino acids: CASREQGANTGELFF. CDR3 nucleotide sequence: TGTGCCAGCAGGGAACAGGGGGCGAACACCGGGGAGCTGTTTTTT. The gene calls are TRBV9 and TRBJ2-2; TRBD1 matches 8 bases. The CDR3 is 15 amino acids. Germline-derived CDR1 and CDR2 are SGDLS and YYNGEE. The ends lost 5 bases at V and 0 bases at J; junction bases unmatched: 3.

The rearrangement joins TRBV7-6 to TRBJ2-6, with TRBD1 matching over 7 bases. The length of the CDR3 is 17 residues. V lost 5 bases and J lost 0; bases outside the gene matches: 7. Germline CDR1 and CDR2: SGHVS and FNYEAQ. CDR3 sequence reads: CASSPPGQPSGANVLTF. The CDR3 coding sequence is TGTGCCAGCAGCCCCCCGGGACAGCCCTCTGGGGCCAACGTCCTGACTTTC.

Comments on this clone: Different DNA sequences within this sample yield the same CDR3. V gene TRBV30 combines with J gene TRBJ1-1; D not resolved. This CDR3 is built from 11 residues. The V end lost 3 bases, the J end lost 1 base, and 3 bases lay between the germline ends. CDR1 is GTSNPN, CDR2 SVGIG, per germline (reference sequence). CDR3 residues: CAWRQNTEAFF. In DNA form, the CDR3 reads TGTGCCTGGAGACAGAACACTGAAGCTTTCTTT. Full variable domain (rest looked up from reference TRBV30 and TRBJ1-1): SQTIHQWPATLVQPVGSPLSLECTVEGTSNPNLYWYRQAAGRGLQLLFYSVGIGQISSEVPQNLSASRPQDRQFILSSKKLLLSDSGFYLCAWRQNTEAFFGQGTRLTVV.

This clone has more than one count but fewer than ten. The rearrangement joins TRBV19 to TRBJ1-1; D uncertain. CDR1 is LNHDA, CDR2 SQIVND, per germline (reference sequence). This CDR3 comprises 12 residues. Trimming removed 7 bases from V and 3 bases from J, with 9 bases in between. In DNA form, the CDR3 reads TGTGCCAGTACGGATCCCCACACTGAAGCTTTCTTT. This codes for CASTDPHTEAFF.

The rearrangement joins TRBV7-9 to TRBJ2-1, with TRBD1 matching 7 bases. V shed 4 bases, J shed 2 bases, and the junction held 5 bases outside the gene matches. Germline values: CDR1 SEHNR, CDR2 FQNEAQ (reference sequence). This CDR3 contains 15 residues. CDR3 nucleotides: TGTGCCAGCAGCTCAGGGGGAGCCACCTACAATGAGCAGTTCTTC. As protein: CASSSGGATYNEQFF.

This chain joins TRBV15 and TRBJ1-1; D not certain. The ends were cut back, 5 bases at V and 7 bases at J, with 17 bases in the middle. CDR1 is LNHNV and CDR2 is YYDKDF in the germline V gene (reference sequence). The CDR3 is 14 amino acids. The CDR3 sequence is CATSPSRSISEAFF. CDR3 DNA sequence: TGTGCCACCAGCCCTTCCAGGTCGATTAGTGAAGCTTTCTTT.

This clone is a singleton in its sample. The chain uses TRBV5-6 and TRBJ1-2; 7 bases are a match to TRBD1. The CDR3 covers 16 residues. Trimming cost V 0 bases and J 1 base; bases outside gene matches: 6. Germline V CDR1 and CDR2: SGHDT, YYEEEE. DNA for the CDR3: TGTGCCAGCAGCTTGGCGGGACAGCATATTAACTATGGCTACACCTTC. Amino acids: CASSLAGQHINYGYTF.

This clone has only a few counts. The J gene is TRBJ2-2, the V gene TRBV29-1; TRBD1 agrees at 7 bases. This CDR3 is built from 15 residues. Losses at the gene ends were 1 base for V and 5 bases for J; bases not matched to a gene: 7. Germline V gene data show CDR1 as SQVTM and CDR2 as ANQGSEA. The CDR3 sequence is CSVEGLQGYTGELFF. The CDR3 DNA is TGCAGCGTTGAAGGGTTACAGGGGTATACCGGGGAGCTGTTTTTT.

The chain recombines TRBV29-1 with TRBJ1-1, with unresolved D. Germline loops: CDR1 SQVTM, CDR2 ANQGSEA. The V end was cut by 5 bases, the J end by 7 bases, with 11 bases between. The CDR3 has 11 amino acids. The CDR3 sequence is CSVQVVIEAFF. The CDR3 region has the DNA TGCAGCGTTCAGGTCGTAATTGAAGCTTTCTTT.

This clone was seen a few times. CDR3 DNA: TGTGCCAGCAGCTTGGAGGGCCTCTTCCTCTCCTACAATGAGCAGTTCTTC. Residues: CASSLEGLFLSYNEQFF. The genes are TRBV5-6 and TRBJ2-1; D is undetermined. The V gene lost 0 bases and the J gene lost 0 bases, with 13 bases spanning the gap. The CDR3 totals 17 residues. CDR1 SGHDT and CDR2 YYEEEE come from the germline V gene.

The chain employs TRBV12-5 and TRBJ2-7; the D is unclear. Germline V gene sequence: CDR1 LGHNT, CDR2 FRNRAP. This CDR3 is 13 amino acids long. V lost 6 bases and J lost 5, with 14 bases in between. The CDR3 loop reads CASGPSEGDEQYF. The CDR3 DNA reads TGTGCTAGTGGCCCTTCGGAAGGCGACGAGCAGTACTTC.

This clone has only a few counts. This chain joins TRBV5-5 and TRBJ1-2; 9 nucleotides match TRBD1. V gave up 0 bases and J gave up 4 bases; unmatched junction bases: 4. The germline V gene encodes CDR1 SGHKS and CDR2 YYEKEE (reference sequence). The CDR3 is made up of 15 amino acids. This CDR3 is CASSLEGQGFYGYTF. The CDR3 DNA is TGTGCCAGCAGCTTGGAGGGACAGGGTTTCTATGGCTACACCTTC. Combining the CDR3 with reference TRBV5-5 and TRBJ1-2 gives the whole variable domain DAGVTQSPTHLIKTRGQQVTLRCSPISGHKSVSWYQQVLGQGPQFIFQYYEKEERGRGNFPDRFSARQFPNYSSELNVNALLLGDSALYLCASSLEGQGFYGYTFGSGTRLTVV.